Listed below are T cell receptor beta chains from one sample, sequenced in a study of glioma-infiltrating T cells after dendritic cell vaccination. Produced via immunoSEQ multiplex PCR; TCRdb's table is partial and in-frame only. Among tens of thousands of clones, over 80% were seen once, and the ten largest hold 6% to 7.5%. The sample was blood, taken after dendritic cell vaccination. These receptors were collected from a human donor with glioblastoma. The conserved cysteine and the conserved F or W are not part of the CDR3 here. The order of the fields is V gene, D gene, J gene, CDR3 protein. D genes are given only for firm matches.

v_call: TRBV7-2; d_call: -; j_call: TRBJ2-4; cdr3_aa: ASSLAFGGGEKNIQY
v_call: TRBV28; d_call: -; j_call: TRBJ1-1; cdr3_aa: ASSPPTRNTEAF
v_call: TRBV29-1; d_call: TRBD1; j_call: TRBJ1-4; cdr3_aa: SVVTGNEKLF
v_call: TRBV4-1; d_call: TRBD2; j_call: TRBJ2-7; cdr3_aa: ASSQELASGPDEQY
v_call: TRBV19; d_call: TRBD1; j_call: TRBJ2-3; cdr3_aa: ASSPEGASSDTQY
v_call: TRBV11-2; d_call: TRBD2; j_call: TRBJ2-5; cdr3_aa: ASSLGVSGATQY
v_call: TRBV9; d_call: -; j_call: TRBJ1-6; cdr3_aa: ASSPRDINSPLH
v_call: TRBV30; d_call: TRBD1; j_call: TRBJ2-7; cdr3_aa: ASGQMSSYEQY
v_call: TRBV19; d_call: -; j_call: TRBJ1-1; cdr3_aa: ASTEPGLNTEAF
v_call: TRBV5-5; d_call: TRBD2; j_call: TRBJ2-3; cdr3_aa: ASSLTGTSGGKTDTQY
v_call: TRBV2; d_call: -; j_call: TRBJ2-1; cdr3_aa: ASTRLPSSYNEQF
v_call: TRBV6-5; d_call: TRBD1; j_call: TRBJ1-2; cdr3_aa: ASSRRQGADGYT
v_call: TRBV11-2; d_call: TRBD1; j_call: TRBJ1-5; cdr3_aa: ASSLDGRGDNQPQH
v_call: TRBV10-3; d_call: TRBD1; j_call: TRBJ1-1; cdr3_aa: AISESRTGFMNTEAF
v_call: TRBV5-4; d_call: -; j_call: TRBJ2-1; cdr3_aa: ASSLESRSYNEQF
v_call: TRBV18; d_call: -; j_call: TRBJ1-4; cdr3_aa: ASSPMTLATNEKLF
v_call: TRBV6-5; d_call: -; j_call: TRBJ1-3; cdr3_aa: ASSPQGKENTIY
v_call: TRBV6-1; d_call: -; j_call: TRBJ2-2; cdr3_aa: ASSARDSRGSGELF
v_call: TRBV5-1; d_call: TRBD1; j_call: TRBJ2-3; cdr3_aa: ASSVEGGRDGTDTQY
v_call: TRBV5-1; d_call: -; j_call: TRBJ2-7; cdr3_aa: ASSLMGASSYEQY
v_call: TRBV5-6; d_call: -; j_call: TRBJ2-7; cdr3_aa: ASSFEGYEQY
v_call: TRBV10-3; d_call: -; j_call: TRBJ1-2; cdr3_aa: AISETAQPGYT
v_call: TRBV7-2; d_call: TRBD1; j_call: TRBJ1-5; cdr3_aa: ASSTDRDQPQH
v_call: TRBV30; d_call: -; j_call: TRBJ1-1; cdr3_aa: AWSVRVDTEAF
v_call: TRBV7-9; d_call: -; j_call: TRBJ1-1; cdr3_aa: ASSLEDSPEAF
v_call: TRBV15; d_call: TRBD2; j_call: TRBJ2-1; cdr3_aa: ATSIRSGGYEQF
v_call: TRBV4-2; d_call: TRBD2; j_call: TRBJ2-7; cdr3_aa: ASSPGLGSYEQY
v_call: TRBV29-1; d_call: TRBD1; j_call: TRBJ2-3; cdr3_aa: SVEGDRGPDTQY
v_call: TRBV6-5; d_call: -; j_call: TRBJ1-5; cdr3_aa: ASSYSQGSQPQH
v_call: TRBV9; d_call: -; j_call: TRBJ2-5; cdr3_aa: ASSVDHRETQY
v_call: TRBV5-1; d_call: -; j_call: -; cdr3_aa: ASSLPSGALEQY
v_call: TRBV6-5; d_call: -; j_call: TRBJ1-4; cdr3_aa: ASMRGGATNEKLF
v_call: TRBV4-1; d_call: TRBD1; j_call: TRBJ2-3; cdr3_aa: ASSPLDRGTDTQY
v_call: TRBV15; d_call: -; j_call: TRBJ2-5; cdr3_aa: ATSRDSAQETQY